This section outlines one T cell receptor beta chain sequence together with its context. This clonotype was seen a few times. No cognate antigen has been identified for it. No much larger clonotype is one base removed from it; base qualities were not supplied. The source of the sample is a study of blood T cells in healthy people across ages (dated by TCRdb to between 2014 and 2017). In terms of the full investigation: In model experiments, roughly one uniquely barcoded TCR beta cDNA molecule per two T cells was captured by template switching. Age-related changes in TCR beta repertoire diversity were measured in the study by deep sequencing normalized with unique cDNA molecular identifiers. The donors were divided into four age groups: young (average approximately 16 years), middle-aged (approximately 42), aged (approximately 64) and long-lived (roughly 82). To avoid experimental bias, donors of different ages were randomly spread across the sequencing lanes. For two donors (one aged 18 to 30 and one aged 80 or older), the study analyzed two additional independent replicas of 1 million unique cDNA reads from the same blood draw.

The CDR3 starts with the cysteine, ends with the phenylalanine, and has 14 residues. Only the CDR3 region is kept as DNA, spanning 42 bases read in frame from base 1. The trim is 7 bases for V and 2 bases for J, with a gap of 17 bases between the germline ends. The germline V gene (reference sequence) specifies DFQATT as CDR1 and SNEGSKA as CDR2. Summary of the overall study and its limitations: Total diversity estimates from one million sequenced T cells were considered lower bounds and underestimates. The long-lived group showed more naive CD4+ T cells, fewer expanded clones and increased TCR diversity than the aged group, suggesting age selection. Because profiling used bulk unsorted PBMCs, naive and antigen-experienced compartments could not be compared conclusively. Because donor CMV infection status was unknown, age-related changes in expanded clonotypes were potentially confounded. Observed TCR beta diversity per million T cells fell roughly linearly with age, and a significant reduction was already apparent by age about 38. There was a strong correlation between observed TCR beta diversity and the percentage of naive T cells measured by flow cytometry.

Donors were 40 or so systemically healthy Caucasian individuals from Russia aged roughly 6 to 95 years. Each donor gave ten milliliters of peripheral blood, collected into EDTA-treated Vacutainer tubes. Ficoll-Paque density-gradient centrifugation was used to isolate PBMCs, with at least 7 million obtained per sample. Total RNA was extracted from PBMCs with Trizol reagent, with at least 5 micrograms obtained per sample. The percentages of naive CD45RAhigh/CD27high T cells were determined by flow cytometry on a PBMC aliquot from every donor. Preparation of the library involved 5' RACE. Data came from an Illumina HiSeq 2500. A second PCR of roughly 7 to 12 cycles was run with a J-beta primer mix and a sample-barcoded 5' primer. Each TCR beta cDNA molecule received a unique molecular identifier from a template-switch 5' adaptor carrying 12 random nucleotides. Each sample yielded at least 2.5 million CDR3-containing paired-end reads. All of the RNA was converted into first-strand cDNA using the Mint cDNA synthesis kit, with a TRBC-specific oligonucleotide serving as the primer. Following uracil-DNA glycosylase treatment, a first 18-cycle PCR with universal primers M1SS and BC2_uni_R was performed on all cDNA. The authors' analysis ran thus. Each sample was normalized by randomly selecting 1 million high-quality reads, each carrying a distinct molecular identifier. Instead of being binned into consensus sequences, reads that shared molecular identifiers were thrown out. MiTCR, run with a Q25 quality threshold and the strictest error-elimination algorithm, handled CDR3 identification, clonotype clustering and error correction. A nonparametric unseen species model with Euler transformation was used to estimate lower-bound total TCR beta diversity. The public reads were reprocessed in TCRdb via fastp at Q25 and MiXCR, keeping in-frame beta chains. Every CDR3 protein is listed once, alongside the most common genes and DNA of its rows. Clone size and V and J calls follow TCRdb, not the original study. This sample lists over 950,000 distinct CDR3 sequences; around two fifths were detected once. Around 13% of the sample lies in the top ten.

The V and J genes are TRBV20-1 and TRBJ1-1; a confident D gene designation cannot be given. The source of this sequence is a man aged 18-30 years in good health. Material: blood. The DNA is TGCAGTGGCGACGGACGGGATCTAAACACTGAAGCTTTCTTT. Its protein reads: CSGDGRDLNTEAFF.